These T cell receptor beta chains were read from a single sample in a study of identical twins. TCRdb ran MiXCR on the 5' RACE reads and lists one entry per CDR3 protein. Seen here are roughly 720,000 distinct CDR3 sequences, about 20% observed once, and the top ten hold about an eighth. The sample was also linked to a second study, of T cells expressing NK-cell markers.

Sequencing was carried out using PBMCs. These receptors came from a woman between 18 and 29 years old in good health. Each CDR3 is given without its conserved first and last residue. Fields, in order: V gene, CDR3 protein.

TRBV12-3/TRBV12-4	ASSFTGPEAF
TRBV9	ASSALATNYGYT
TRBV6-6	ASSSGLDAKQF
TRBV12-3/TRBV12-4	ASTLGQGGNQPQH
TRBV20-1	SAREQGMGDEQY
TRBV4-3	ASSQEGARNSYEQY
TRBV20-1	SARQGGSPLH
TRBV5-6	ASSETGRGADTQY
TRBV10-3	AITGASTDTQY
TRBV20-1	SARDPTGGSYNEQF
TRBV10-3	AVSAISGTINEQY
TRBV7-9	ASSLMTVFKNTEAF
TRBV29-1	SVPAGGRGEQY
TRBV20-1	SANSRDRGYEQY
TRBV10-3	ATAVDNEQF
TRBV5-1	ATGLAGNNEQF
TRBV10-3	AISEPPPGEQF
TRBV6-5	ASSYRGLAGSYEQY
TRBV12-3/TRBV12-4	ASRRTSLSETQY
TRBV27	ASSMTGGDSYEQY
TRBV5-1	ASSHQTGLAAFYGYT
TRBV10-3	ASLGGDSYEQN
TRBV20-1	SARRTRYGYT
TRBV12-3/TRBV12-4	ASSTAYEQY